This T cell receptor beta chain stems from a study of CD8+ T cells in alopecia areata. Findings of the study overall: How baseline CD8+ expansion relates to response remains uncertain (there was one nonresponder). Scalp samples also yield sequences of resident alphabeta T cells from normal skin. On tofacitinib, scalp clonality and expanded CD8+ clones among top 100 fell significantly. Persistence during tofacitinib was seen for many expanded lesional clones in scalp and blood.

In the case of this clone: Its antigen is not known.

It was cDNA, reverse transcribed from extracted RNA, that served as the sequencing template. Assay used: immunoSEQ multiplex PCR; TCRdb lists only in-frame clones, some missing. Of around 190,000 clones listed, less than 65% are singletons. Treatment of the sample: oral pan-JAK inhibitor, 5-10 mg twice daily. After removal of 8 bases from V and 0 bases from J, the junction contained 11 bases not matched to a gene. The CDR3 has 17 amino acids. In germline, CDR1 is GTSNPN, CDR2 SVGIG (reference sequence). The sequenced sample was CD4+ T cells sorted from blood, obtained at week 4, from a patient treated with tofacitinib. The chain links TRBV30 to TRBJ2-6; 9 positions agree with TRBD1. This TCR came from a human donor with alopecia areata. CDR3: CASRRDRVLSGANVLTF. The CDR3 DNA reads as TGTGCCAGCCGCCGGGACAGGGTACTCTCTGGGGCCAACGTCCTGACTTTC.